This TCR beta chain was obtained from a study of shared clonotypes between healthy human individuals. Trimming took 3 bases from V and 7 from J, leaving 6 bases between them. CDR3 size: 11 residues. In germline, CDR1 is SGHVS, CDR2 FQNEAQ. The authors split each subset's genomic DNA evenly across several immunoSEQ plates. The assay was immunoSEQ multiplex PCR, and TCRdb's table has in-frame clones only and misses some. The sample records almost 750,000 clones, around 70% being singletons. This clone has at least ten counts. The antigen is undetermined. Whole-study results and caveats: Genetic and exposure-history diversity was limited by the small donor number.

The sequencing input was memory CD4+ T cells sorted from blood. Subset specified: CD45RA-negative fraction. This sequence originates from a woman between 25 and 40 years old in good health. V gene TRBV7-8 combines with J gene TRBJ2-5; no definite D call. CDR3 protein: CASSFWGTQYF. In nucleotides, the CDR3 is TGTGCCAGCAGCTTTTGGGGGACCCAGTACTTC.